These 31 T cell receptor beta chains were sequenced from one sample in a study of cytomegalovirus exposure and HLA in healthy donors. Primers for the PCR totalled 60 Vbeta and 13 Jbeta. The data were produced by immunoSEQ multiplex PCR, yet TCRdb's version contains in-frame clones alone and is incomplete. The sample gives 190,000 or so clones, roughly 78% of which show up once; 1.5% is in the top ten. Source material: PBMCs. The receptors shown here come from a girl between 10 and 17 years old in good health and CMV-seropositive.

This sequence joins TRBV27 and TRBJ2-2, with 7 bases aligning to TRBD1. CDR3 length equals 14 residues. J gave up 2 bases and V 6 bases, and 3 bases lay outside the gene matches. Germline V CDR1 and CDR2: MNHEY, SMNVEV (reference sequence). The CDR3 protein is CASSRDSNTGELFF. The CDR3 region has the DNA TGTGCCAGCAGCCGGGACAGCAACACCGGGGAGCTGTTTTTT.

The CDR3 sequence: CASSDPQWASFSLNTEAFF. CDR3 DNA: TGTGCCAGCAGTGATCCCCAGTGGGCGAGTTTTTCGTTGAACACTGAAGCTTTCTTT. The V gene is TRBV6-1, the J gene TRBJ1-1; no clear D. The V gene's germline CDR1 is MNHNS and CDR2 SASEGT. V lost 3 bases and J 0 bases, leaving 23 bases between the germline ends. The CDR3 totals 19 residues.

The chain has TRBV2 and TRBJ2-1; TRBD2 matches at 7 bases. This CDR3 is 14 amino acids long. Germline CDR1 and CDR2: SNHLY and FYNNEI. The trim removed 7 bases at V and 7 bases at J, leaving 10 bases unmatched. CDR3: CASTLRTSPNEQFF. CDR3 DNA sequence: TGTGCCAGCACCCTGAGGACTAGTCCAAATGAGCAGTTCTTC.

This chain links TRBV5-3 with TRBJ1-2; D may be TRBD1 (6 bases). TRBV5-3 falls under the ORF class, with uncertain function. This CDR3 region has 12 residues. The germline V and J ends were trimmed by 6 bases and 11 bases, with 17 bases remaining between them. For the CDR3, the DNA is TGTGCCAGAATACTGCAGGACAGCTCATACACCTTC. It codes for CARILQDSSYTF.

This clone showed up just once. The V gene is TRBV28, the J gene TRBJ2-1; perhaps TRBD1 as D (5 bases). From germline, CDR1 is MDHEN and CDR2 SYDVKM. Trimming shortened V by 4 bases and J by 12 bases, and 13 bases separated the two germline ends. CDR3 size: 12 residues. The CDR3 DNA follows: TGTGCCAGCAGTTCGATGCCCCAGGGGCAGTTCTTC. Translated: CASSSMPQGQFF.

The chain is built from TRBV6-6 and TRBJ1-2; D is undetermined. The CDR3 covers 15 residues. The V end lost 2 bases, the J end lost 5 bases, and 15 bases lay between the germline ends. Germline loops: CDR1 MNHNY, CDR2 SVGAGI (reference sequence). In nucleotides, the CDR3 is TGTGCCAGCAGTTACGACCGAAGCGGACTTTATGGCTACACCTTC. Protein product: CASSYDRSGLYGYTF.

The CDR3 DNA reads as TGTGCCAGCAGTGCTAATAATCAGCCCCAGCATTTT. This encodes CASSANNQPQHF. This rearrangement joins TRBV2 to TRBJ1-5; D unresolved. Germline assignment: CDR1 SNHLY and CDR2 FYNNEI. The CDR3 length is 12 residues. Trimming cost V 4 bases and J 4 bases, with 5 bases left between them.

The chain combines TRBV9 with TRBJ2-7, with 10 bases fitting TRBD2. Trimming took 2 bases from V and 3 from J; bases not matched to a gene: 5. CDR3 size: 15 residues. Germline assignment: CDR1 SGDLS and CDR2 YYNGEE. The CDR3 reads CASSVGTSARYEQYF. CDR3 DNA sequence: TGTGCCAGCAGCGTCGGGACTAGCGCCCGCTACGAGCAGTACTTC. Looking up the rest from reference TRBV9 and TRBJ2-7 gives the full variable domain: DSGVTQTPKHLITATGQRVTLRCSPRSGDLSVYWYQQSLDQGLQFLIQYYNGEERAKGNILERFSAQQFPDLHSELNLSSLELGDSALYFCASSVGTSARYEQYFGPGTRLTVT.

This sequence joins TRBV7-2 and TRBJ1-1; tentative D call: TRBD1 (6 bases). Trimming removed 5 bases from V and 2 bases from J, with 12 bases in between. CDR1 is SGHTA and CDR2 is FQGNSA in the germline V gene. This CDR3 spans 14 amino acids. CDR3 DNA: TGTGCCAGCAGCACTACAGGGACCAACACTGAAGCTTTCTTT. Its translation is CASSTTGTNTEAFF.

This clone occurred a few times. The chain recombines TRBV5-6 with TRBJ2-7; 8 bases match TRBD2. The CDR3 runs 16 residues. Germline lookup yields CDR1 SGHDT and CDR2 YYEEEE. V dropped 0 bases and J dropped 3; count of bases not matched to a gene: 8. Written as DNA, the CDR3 is TGTGCCAGCAGCTTGGCGGGGCTACGGGAGGGCTACGAGCAGTACTTC. This gives the protein CASSLAGLREGYEQYF.

The V gene is TRBV7-2, the J gene TRBJ2-2; 9 positions agree with TRBD1. Germline CDR1 is SGHTA and CDR2 is FQGNSA. The CDR3 length is 18 residues. Trimming at V came to 3 bases and at J to 3 bases, leaving 11 bases not matched to a gene. The CDR3 region has the DNA TGTGCCAGCAGCTTCCCGGGACAGGGATTAGGCCACACCGGGGAGCTGTTTTTT. Its protein is CASSFPGQGLGHTGELFF.

This chain joins TRBV5-6 and TRBJ1-1; possibly TRBD1 for D (6 bases). This CDR3 is 14 amino acids long. CDR1 SGHDT and CDR2 YYEEEE come from the germline V gene. V shed 2 bases and J shed 1 base, with 9 bases lying between them. CDR3 bases: TGTGCCAGCAGCTTTGGGGGCACGAACACTGAAGCTTTCTTT. Protein: CASSFGGTNTEAFF.

V usage is TRBV4-1 and J usage is TRBJ1-2; possible D gene TRBD1, 5 bases. Trimming cost V 1 base and J 6 bases, with 21 bases left between them. The CDR3 consists of 17 residues. The germline V gene has CDR1 MGHRA and CDR2 YSYEKL. CDR3 amino acids: CASSQVGGPRGFNGYTF. CDR3 nucleotides: TGCGCCAGCAGCCAAGTGGGGGGACCGAGGGGATTTAATGGCTACACCTTC.

This chain joins TRBV10-2 and TRBJ2-7; TRBD1 is a possible D gene (6 bases). This CDR3 has 15 amino acids. Germline CDR1 WSHSY, CDR2 SAAADI. Trimming took off 3 bases at V and 5 bases at J, with 17 bases between the two ends. The CDR3 bases are TGCGCCAGCAGTGAAATACAGGGTTTTTCGGACGAGCAGTACTTC. It codes for CASSEIQGFSDEQYF.

This clone was counted a few times. This chain connects TRBV25-1 to TRBJ2-3, with 11 bases matching TRBD1. The CDR3 loop spans 15 amino acids. After removal of 6 bases from V and 4 bases from J, the junction contained 6 bases not matched to a gene. The germline V gene encodes CDR1 MGHDK and CDR2 SYGVNS. DNA of the CDR3: TGTGCCAGCAGCCCCGGACAGGGGGCCGCAGATACGCAGTATTTT. As protein: CASSPGQGAADTQYF.

The chain couples TRBV6-1 to TRBJ2-2, with TRBD1 matching 7 bases. CDR3 size: 13 residues. Looked up from germline, CDR1 is MNHNS and CDR2 is SASEGT. V lost 10 bases and J lost 0; bases outside the gene matches: 2. The CDR3 region is CANRGPNTGELFF. CDR3 DNA sequence: TGTGCCAACAGGGGCCCGAACACCGGGGAGCTGTTTTTT.

This chain joins TRBV7-9 and TRBJ2-3; 8 bases fit TRBD1. CDR1 SEHNR and CDR2 FQNEAQ come from the germline V gene (reference sequence). This CDR3 has 15 residues. With 4 bases clipped from V and 5 bases from J, the junction kept 8 bases outside the gene matches. CDR3 in DNA: TGTGCCAGCAGCTCTCTACAGGGGGTGGTAGATACGCAGTATTTT. This codes for CASSSLQGVVDTQYF.

The genes are TRBV25-1 and TRBJ2-7, with TRBD1 matching over 7 bases. The germline V gene encodes CDR1 MGHDK and CDR2 SYGVNS. Losses at the gene ends were 1 base for V and 0 bases for J; bases not matched to a gene: 6. The CDR3 loop spans 16 amino acids. The CDR3 DNA follows: TGTGCCAGCAGTGAATCGTGGGGACAGTCCTCCTACGAGCAGTACTTC. Residues: CASSESWGQSSYEQYF.

The rearrangement links TRBV19 to TRBJ2-2, with 9 bases aligning to TRBD2. Germline CDR1 LNHDA, CDR2 SQIVND (reference sequence). Trimming removed 6 bases from V and 5 bases from J; junction bases left unmatched: 13. The CDR3 spans 17 residues. The CDR3 region is CASRETWRGGLTGELFF. CDR3 nucleotides: TGTGCCAGTAGGGAGACTTGGCGGGGGGGCCTGACCGGGGAGCTGTTTTTT. The full variable domain, in which reference TRBV19 and TRBJ2-2 provide the parts outside the CDR3, is DGGITQSPKYLFRKEGQNVTLSCEQNLNHDAMYWYRQDPGQGLRLIYYSQIVNDFQKGDIAEGYSVSREKKESFPLTVTSAQKNPTAFYLCASRETWRGGLTGELFFGEGSRLTVL.

The V call is TRBV4-3, the J call TRBJ2-1; 8 nucleotides align to TRBD2. With V trimmed by 2 bases and J by 3 bases, 6 bases remained unmatched. The germline V gene encodes CDR1 LGHNA and CDR2 YSLEER. The CDR3 has 16 residues. CDR3 sequence: CASSQRGGALYNEQFF. The CDR3 nucleotides are TGCGCCAGCAGCCAACGGGGGGGGGCCCTCTACAATGAGCAGTTCTTC.

The genes are TRBV7-8 and TRBJ1-3; 7 nucleotides line up with TRBD1. J lost 0 bases, V lost 5 bases, and 7 bases had no gene match. Germline lookup yields CDR1 SGHVS and CDR2 FQNEAQ. The CDR3 totals 16 residues. CDR3 sequence reads: CASSVTGVVSGNTIYF. The CDR3 nucleotides read TGTGCCAGCAGCGTAACAGGGGTCGTCTCTGGAAACACCATATATTTT.

The CDR3, as DNA: TGCGCCAGCAGCCTGGGACTAGCGGGTACGGATACGCAGTATTTT. Its translation is CASSLGLAGTDTQYF. The V call is TRBV4-3, the J call TRBJ2-3; TRBD2 agrees at 12 bases. The CDR3 runs 15 residues. The germline V gene encodes CDR1 LGHNA and CDR2 YSLEER. V lost 4 bases, J lost 6 bases, and 5 bases stayed unmatched.

This clone showed up just once. The chain couples TRBV10-3 to TRBJ2-7; 11 bases fit TRBD1. Germline CDR1 and CDR2: ENHRY and SYGVKD. The CDR3 runs to 12 residues. J gave up 3 bases and V 11 bases, and 3 bases lay outside the gene matches. The CDR3 loop is CAVGQGDYEQYF. The CDR3 DNA is TGTGCCGTGGGACAGGGGGACTACGAGCAGTACTTC.

The rearrangement joins TRBV27 to TRBJ1-2; TRBD1 matches 11 bases. CDR3 size: 15 residues. V shed 5 bases and J 3 bases; nucleotides not matched to a gene: 5. Germline-derived CDR1 and CDR2 are MNHEY and SMNVEV (reference sequence). The CDR3 is CASSQRTGGDYGYTF. The CDR3 DNA is TGTGCCAGCAGTCAGCGGACAGGGGGCGACTATGGCTACACCTTC.

This sequence joins TRBV6-5 and TRBJ2-7; TRBD1 matches at 11 bases. The germline V gene has CDR1 MNHEY and CDR2 SVGAGI. V gave up 5 bases and J gave up 1 base; unmatched junction bases: 4. The CDR3 covers 15 residues. The CDR3 region has the DNA TGTGCCAGCAGTCCCGGGACAGGGGGTTCCTACGAGCAGTACTTC. Amino acids: CASSPGTGGSYEQYF.

This clone was observed a single time. CDR3 sequence (DNA): TGTGCCAGCAGGACAGGGGGAATCTACGAGCAGTACTTC. Its protein product is CASRTGGIYEQYF. The chain carries TRBV28 and TRBJ2-7, with 9 bases lining up with TRBD1. Germline V gene lookup returns CDR1 MDHEN and CDR2 SYDVKM. V gave up 6 bases and J gave up 3 bases; unmatched junction bases: 3. This CDR3 region has 13 residues.

V usage is TRBV11-2 and J usage is TRBJ2-7; no clear D gene. This CDR3 is built from 14 residues. Germline V lookup: CDR1 SGHAT, CDR2 FQNNGV. Trimming shortened V by 0 bases and J by 2 bases, and 8 bases separated the two germline ends. CDR3 region: CASSLDRITYEQYF. The CDR3 coding sequence is TGTGCCAGCAGCTTAGATCGTATAACCTACGAGCAGTACTTC.

V is TRBV4-3 and J is TRBJ1-3, with TRBD1 identical over 8 bases. The germline V gene has CDR1 LGHNA and CDR2 YSLEER. The trim removed 2 bases at V and 0 bases at J, leaving 9 bases unmatched. This CDR3 comprises 18 residues. The CDR3 nucleotides are TGCGCCAGCAGCCAATCCGCAGGGGGCCGTAGCTCTGGAAACACCATATATTTT. This sequence encodes CASSQSAGGRSSGNTIYF.

The genes are TRBV7-8 and TRBJ1-2; a possible D gene is TRBD1 (6 bases). V lost 6 bases to trimming and J lost 4 bases, with 12 bases between them. The CDR3 is 13 residues long. Per the germline V gene, CDR1 is SGHVS and CDR2 is FQNEAQ. CDR3 sequence reads: CASSGGQSYGYTF. The CDR3 DNA reads TGTGCCAGCAGTGGGGGACAAAGCTATGGCTACACCTTC.

The chain has TRBV4-3 and TRBJ2-7, with 10 bases lining up with TRBD2. CDR1 and CDR2 (germline): LGHNA, YSLEER. The CDR3 is 14 amino acids. The trim removed 2 bases at V and 2 bases at J, leaving 0 bases unmatched. CDR3 coding DNA: TGCGCCAGCAGCCAACTAGCGGGGGCCTACGAGCAGTACTTC. Its translation is CASSQLAGAYEQYF.

The V call is TRBV9, the J call TRBJ1-6; 7 bases fit TRBD1. This CDR3 contains 15 residues. V was pared by 3 bases and J by 8 bases, with 8 bases of the junction left unmatched. From germline, CDR1 is SGDLS and CDR2 YYNGEE. CDR3 residues: CASSDETGLYSPLHF. CDR3 in DNA: TGTGCCAGCAGCGACGAGACAGGGCTTTATTCACCCCTCCACTTT.